This T cell receptor (beta chain) was captured by sequencing in a study of type 1 and type 2 diabetes patients. Study context: From PBMCs, CD4+ and CD8+ T cells were isolated by magnetic microbeads.

To note about this clonotype: Its cognate antigen is unknown.

The PCR template was genomic DNA. Amplification of the beta chain CDR3 used 30 forward and 13 reverse multiplex primers. TCRdb independently ran MiXCR on the multiplex PCR reads; one entry per CDR3 protein. This repertoire shows 280,000 or so distinct CDR3 sequences, roughly 44% found once; its top ten account for about an eighth. Study-wide points: Type 1 diabetes repertoires were significantly less diverse than type 2 diabetes ones. V and J gene usage correlated at around 0.97 between type 2 diabetes and control samples. A median of one highly-expanded CD4+ clone, covering around 4% of reads, occurred in type 2 diabetes.

Trimming took off 2 bases at V and 3 bases at J, with 19 bases between the two ends. Germline V CDR1 and CDR2: LGHNA, YSLEER. This CDR3 region has 18 residues. The sequenced sample consisted of peripheral blood mononuclear cells (PBMCs). The genes are TRBV4-3 and TRBJ2-2, with a tentative D call TRBD2 (6 bases). The TCR originated in a man aged 18 to 35 with type 2 diabetes. The CDR3 reads CASSQLGRGVTDTGELFF. CDR3 in DNA: TGCGCCAGCAGCCAATTAGGGCGGGGTGTCACGGACACCGGGGAGCTGTTTTTT.